Below are 6 T cell receptor beta chains sequenced from a single sample in a study of T cell repertoires in cytomegalovirus infection. TCRdb re-analysed the reads in MiXCR, keeping a single row per CDR3 protein. The sample contains around 250,000 distinct CDR3 sequences, about a sixth of which appear only once. The sample was CD8+ T cells from PBMCs. These receptors were obtained from a human donor in good health (CMV status not recorded). Some clones in this sample may be carry-over from other donors' samples.

There are a few counts of this clonotype. The genes are TRBV7-9 and TRBJ2-2; D tentatively reads TRBD1 or TRBD2 (5 bases each). Germline CDR1 is SEHNR and CDR2 is FQNEAQ (reference sequence). V was trimmed by 5 bases and J by 5 bases, leaving 15 bases between them. The CDR3 sequence is 15 residues long. CDR3 in DNA: TGTGCCAGCAGCACCCCGGGACCGCCGACCGGGGAGCTGTTTTTT. It yields the protein CASSTPGPPTGELFF.

This clonotype has at least ten counts. The chain has TRBV7-2 and TRBJ1-5; D is ambiguous. The CDR3 is 11 amino acids. V was pared by 5 bases and J by 7 bases, with 6 bases between. CDR1 and CDR2 (germline): SGHTA, FQGNSA. CDR3 nucleotide sequence: TGTGCCAGCAGCGCATCCCAGCCCCAGCATTTT. Protein sequence: CASSASQPQHF.

This clonotype was observed a few times. V gene TRBV19 combines with J gene TRBJ2-2; maybe TRBD1 (6 bases). Trimming left V 4 bases short and J 3 bases short, with 18 bases between. Germline V CDR1 and CDR2: LNHDA, SQIVND (reference sequence). The CDR3 loop spans 17 amino acids. In DNA form, the CDR3 reads TGTGCCAGTAGTACCCCCCGGGACATCGGATACACCGGGGAGCTGTTTTTT. It codes for CASSTPRDIGYTGELFF.

The chain joins TRBV29-1 to TRBJ1-1, with D possibly TRBD1 on 5 matching bases. V lost 0 bases to trimming and J lost 5 bases, with 13 bases between them. Germline CDR1 SQVTM, CDR2 ANQGSEA. The CDR3 is made up of 14 amino acids. CDR3 coding DNA: TGCAGCGTTGAAGATTGGGGGAGAGAAACTGAAGCTTTCTTT. This sequence encodes CSVEDWGRETEAFF.

The chain carries TRBV6-2 or TRBV6-3 and TRBJ2-2, with 9 bases matching TRBD1. After removal of 6 bases from V and 1 base from J, the junction contained 6 bases not matched to a gene. Germline V gene sequence: CDR1 MNHEY, CDR2 SVGEGT. This CDR3 contains 16 residues. The CDR3 here is CASRPRDRVNTGELFF. In DNA form, the CDR3 reads TGTGCCAGCAGGCCCCGGGACAGGGTGAACACCGGGGAGCTGTTTTTT.

The V gene is TRBV19, the J gene TRBJ2-1, with 8 bases lining up with TRBD1. The CDR3 length is 15 residues. V lost 6 bases and J lost 4; bases outside the gene matches: 8. Germline CDR1 LNHDA, CDR2 SQIVND (reference sequence). CDR3 in DNA: TGTGCCAGTAGGAATCCGGGACAGGATTACAATGAGCAGTTCTTC. Translated, it gives CASRNPGQDYNEQFF.